The 26 T cell receptor beta chains below were found in one sample sequenced in a study of post-analysis software for immune sequencing data. Included in the TCR beta cDNA libraries were unique molecular identifiers. TCRdb independently ran MiXCR on the PCR reads; one entry per CDR3 protein. The table has 400,000 to 500,000 distinct CDR3 sequences, about 40% seen once. The study, taken as a whole, reports: Controls showed lower frequencies than patients for five TRBV segments, and TRBV5-6, TRBV5-1 and TRBV20-1 were among these.

Antigens of these TCRs are unknown. Sequencing was done on a sample of blood. The receptors derive from a girl aged 2 to 9 with multiple sclerosis.

The chain is built from TRBV11-2 and TRBJ2-1, with D hard to call. V gave up 8 bases and J gave up 2 bases, with 16 bases separating them. Germline V lookup: CDR1 SGHAT, CDR2 FQNNGV. The length of the CDR3 is 15 residues. The CDR3 sequence is CASQLSPLTYNEQFF. In DNA, the CDR3 is TGTGCCAGCCAATTGAGCCCCCTGACCTACAATGAGCAGTTCTTC. The full variable domain, its missing parts supplied by reference TRBV11-2 and TRBJ2-1, is EAGVAQSPRYKIIEKRQSVAFWCNPISGHATLYWYQQILGQGPKLLIQFQNNGVVDDSQLPKDRFSAERLKGVDSTLKIQPAKLEDSAVYLCASQLSPLTYNEQFFGPGTRLTVL.

The table lists this clonotype with a few counts. This chain links TRBV4-2 with TRBJ2-3; D ambiguous. Germline V gives CDR1 LGHNA, CDR2 YNFKEQ. CDR3 length: 15 residues. V was cut by 4 bases and J by 1 base, with 12 bases left in between. In DNA form, the CDR3 reads TGTGCCAGCAGCCCACGTAGGCTGGGCACAGATACGCAGTATTTT. It codes for CASSPRRLGTDTQYF.

The chain recombines TRBV6-1 with TRBJ1-5; a possible D gene is TRBD1 (6 bases). Trimming left V 5 bases short and J 3 bases short, with 14 bases between. The germline gives CDR1 MNHNS, CDR2 SASEGT. This CDR3 contains 15 residues. CDR3: CASSIPGQLNQPQHF. CDR3 DNA sequence: TGTGCCAGCAGTATCCCCGGACAGCTCAATCAGCCCCAGCATTTT.

Only a few counts were recorded for this clonotype. The V gene is TRBV28, the J gene TRBJ1-2; D gene ambiguous. V lost 3 bases, J lost 7 bases, and 6 bases lay in between. This CDR3 spans 11 amino acids. Germline CDR1 and CDR2: MDHEN and SYDVKM. CDR3 amino acids: CASSFLGGYTF. Here the CDR3 DNA reads TGTGCCAGCAGTTTCTTGGGTGGCTACACCTTC.

This clonotype was found once. The chain couples TRBV21-1 to TRBJ2-4; the table names TRBD2, a call not compared with the DNA. TRBJ2-7 matches the DNA end more closely, so the J call is doubtful. TRBV21-1 is classified as a pseudogene. The CDR3 is 16 amino acids. This CDR3 is CASSKAGIGSSGEQYF. As DNA, the CDR3 is TGTGCCAGCAGCAAAGCCGGAATCGGGAGCTCGGGCGAGCAGTACTTC.

J is TRBJ2-4 and V is TRBV2; the match to TRBD1 covers 10 bases. Matching the DNA end better, TRBJ2-7 makes the J call doubtful. The CDR3 spans 14 residues. CDR1 and CDR2 (germline): SNHLY, FYNNEI. CDR3 DNA: TGTGCCAGCAAAGGGACAGGGGAAGCCTACGAGCAGTACTTC. Amino acids: CASKGTGEAYEQYF.

V is TRBV7-9 and J is TRBJ2-2; no reliable D call. V gave up 4 bases and J gave up 3 bases, with 9 bases separating them. CDR1 SEHNR and CDR2 FQNEAQ come from the germline V gene (reference sequence). The CDR3 has 14 residues. CDR3 residues: CASSSRVYTGELFF. CDR3 coding DNA: TGTGCCAGCAGCTCCCGCGTCTACACCGGGGAGCTGTTTTTT.

The J gene is TRBJ2-7, the V gene TRBV5-1, with D possibly being TRBD1 (6 bases). Germline CDR1 and CDR2: SGHRS and YFSETQ. The CDR3 is made up of 16 amino acids. Trimming took 3 bases from V and 7 from J, leaving 23 bases between them. This CDR3 is CASSWETRDTGSEQYF. The CDR3 nucleotides are TGCGCCAGCAGCTGGGAAACCCGGGACACCGGATCGGAGCAGTACTTC.

This chain uses TRBV4-2 with TRBJ2-1; TRBD2 matches 11 bases. This CDR3 is built from 16 residues. From germline, CDR1 is LGHNA and CDR2 YNFKEQ. V lost 2 bases, J lost 3 bases, and 3 bases stayed unmatched. The DNA for the CDR3 is TGTGCCAGCAGCCAAACTAGCGGGAGCGACTACAATGAGCAGTTCTTC. This codes for CASSQTSGSDYNEQFF.

This clonotype occurred once. V is TRBV28 and J is TRBJ1-4; unclear D gene. Germline V gene lookup returns CDR1 MDHEN and CDR2 SYDVKM. The CDR3 is 16 amino acids. V was pared by 6 bases and J by 4 bases, with 18 bases between. The CDR3 sequence: CASRPPRGKINEKLFF. Written as DNA, the CDR3 is TGTGCCAGCAGACCCCCGAGAGGGAAGATTAATGAAAAACTGTTTTTT.

V usage is TRBV28 and J usage is TRBJ2-5; TRBD1 matches 7 bases. J lost 2 bases, V lost 8 bases, and 5 bases had no gene match. In germline, CDR1 is MDHEN, CDR2 SYDVKM. The CDR3 spans 13 residues. CDR3 coding DNA: TGTGCCAGCGTCGGGACAGCACAAGAGACCCAGTACTTC. Translation gives CASVGTAQETQYF.

This clonotype was found a few times. V and J are TRBV5-1 and TRBJ2-1, with D tentatively TRBD1 (6 bases). The germline V gene has CDR1 SGHRS and CDR2 YFSETQ. Trimming removed 4 bases at V and 1 base at J, with 9 bases between. The CDR3 extends over 14 amino acids. The CDR3 loop is CASSQGHSYNEQFF. CDR3 DNA: TGCGCCAGCAGCCAGGGACATTCCTACAATGAGCAGTTCTTC. The full variable domain, with the rest looked up from reference TRBV5-1 and TRBJ2-1, is KAGVTQTPRYLIKTRGQQVTLSCSPISGHRSVSWYQQTPGQGLQFLFEYFSETQRNKGNFPGRFSGRQFSNSRSEMNVSTLELGDSALYLCASSQGHSYNEQFFGPGTRLTVL.

CDR3 region: CSARAPRGTEGSNSNQPQHF. CDR3 coding DNA: TGCAGTGCTAGAGCTCCCCGAGGAACAGAAGGGTCCAATAGCAATCAGCCCCAGCATTTT. The V gene is TRBV20-1, the J gene TRBJ1-5, with D unresolved. The germline V gene encodes CDR1 DFQATT and CDR2 SNEGSKA (reference sequence). The V gene lost 1 base and the J gene lost 0 bases, with 25 bases spanning the gap. The CDR3 is 20 amino acids.

V and J are TRBV3-1 and TRBJ2-1, with D perhaps TRBD1 (5 bases). This CDR3 region has 13 residues. Germline V gives CDR1 LGHDT, CDR2 YNNKEL (reference sequence). V dropped 5 bases and J dropped 4 bases, with 9 bases sitting between them. CDR3 in DNA: TGTGCCAGCAGCGGCCGACAGTACAATGAGCAGTTCTTC. Protein: CASSGRQYNEQFF.

This clonotype has a handful of counts. The chain carries TRBV7-2 and TRBJ2-1, with TRBD1 matching 7 bases. CDR1 SGHTA and CDR2 FQGNSA come from the germline V gene. CDR3 size: 14 residues. The trim removed 5 bases at V and 4 bases at J, leaving 5 bases unmatched. DNA for the CDR3: TGTGCCAGCAGCCCCGGGACAGCTTACAATGAGCAGTTCTTC. Translating gives CASSPGTAYNEQFF.

V and J are TRBV7-6 and TRBJ2-2; no clear D. Germline V lookup: CDR1 SGHVS, CDR2 FNYEAQ. CDR3 length equals 15 residues. V gave up 1 base and J gave up 7 bases, with 13 bases separating them. CDR3 nucleotides: TGTGCCAGCAGCTTAGAGCTTGGTAGCCTCGGGGAGCTGTTTTTT. Its translation: CASSLELGSLGELFF.

The sample holds a few counts of this clonotype. Just one base apart from a much larger clone, this may be a read error. The genes are TRBV4-2 and TRBJ2-5; D is uncertain. Trimming took 2 bases from V and 5 from J, leaving 12 bases between them. This CDR3 spans 14 amino acids. The germline gives CDR1 LGHNA, CDR2 YNFKEQ. In DNA form, the CDR3 reads TGTGCCAGCAGCCAATACGGATATGGGGAGACCCAGTACTTC. It is translated as CASSQYGYGETQYF.

V and J are TRBV10-3 and TRBJ2-1; D could derive from TRBD1 or TRBD2 (5 bases each). Germline lookup yields CDR1 ENHRY and CDR2 SYGVKD. The CDR3 is 15 amino acids. With 3 bases removed from V and 4 bases from J, the gap between germline ends came to 13 bases. CDR3 sequence: CAISDERDAYNEQFF. The CDR3 DNA reads as TGTGCCATCAGTGATGAACGGGACGCTTACAATGAGCAGTTCTTC.

This clonotype was found a few times. This chain uses TRBV7-9 with TRBJ2-5; 7 bases fit TRBD2. The CDR3 runs 16 residues. The V gene end was trimmed by 7 bases and the J gene end by 1 base; junction bases not matched to a gene: 12. Per the germline V gene, CDR1 is SEHNR and CDR2 is FQNEAQ (reference sequence). The CDR3 DNA follows: TGTGCCAGCACCCCCCCGGGGGACTATCCCCAAGAGACCCAGTACTTC. Its translation is CASTPPGDYPQETQYF.

This clonotype has more than one count but fewer than ten. This chain links TRBV6-5 with TRBJ2-1; D possibly corresponds to TRBD1 (6 bases). With 5 bases removed from V and 9 bases from J, the gap between germline ends came to 11 bases. The germline V gene has CDR1 MNHEY and CDR2 SVGAGI. The CDR3 has 12 amino acids. The CDR3 sequence is CASSHRDGEQFF. Written as DNA, the CDR3 is TGTGCCAGCAGTCACAGGGACGGTGAGCAGTTCTTC.

This clonotype was observed a handful of times. V usage is TRBV3-1 and J usage is TRBJ1-1, with a weak D call TRBD1 (6 bases). In germline, CDR1 is LGHDT, CDR2 YNNKEL (reference sequence). V was shortened by 4 bases and J by 0 bases, with 12 bases between the two germline ends. The CDR3 is made up of 15 amino acids. DNA of the CDR3: TGTGCCAGCAGCCTCCCAGGGGCTCTGAACACTGAAGCTTTCTTT. It encodes CASSLPGALNTEAFF.

This clonotype was recorded a few times. The rearrangement joins TRBV6-5 to TRBJ1-2; perhaps TRBD1 as D (5 bases). The CDR3 has 14 amino acids. In germline, CDR1 is MNHEY, CDR2 SVGAGI. Trimming shortened V by 0 bases and J by 3 bases, and 8 bases separated the two germline ends. CDR3 amino acids: CASSYSGGDYGYTF. The CDR3 nucleotides are TGTGCCAGCAGTTACTCGGGGGGGGACTATGGCTACACCTTC.

The chain couples TRBV14 to TRBJ2-1, with a possible D match to TRBD2 (5 bases). The germline gives CDR1 SGHDN, CDR2 FVKESK. With 5 bases removed from V and 9 bases from J, the gap between germline ends came to 20 bases. This CDR3 has 15 residues. CDR3 DNA: TGTGCCAGCAGCTCCCGGGATCTCACCATCGGTGAGCAGTTCTTC. This sequence encodes CASSSRDLTIGEQFF.

This clonotype occurred a few times. The J gene is TRBJ2-7, the V gene TRBV20-1, with TRBD2 matching over 7 bases. Germline assignment: CDR1 DFQATT and CDR2 SNEGSKA (reference sequence). CDR3 length equals 13 residues. This CDR3 reads CSAGASGPYEQYF. In nucleotides, the CDR3 is TGCAGCGCCGGGGCTAGCGGACCCTACGAGCAGTACTTC.

This chain uses TRBV20-1 with TRBJ2-1; TRBD2 might be the D (6 bases). Germline values: CDR1 DFQATT, CDR2 SNEGSKA (reference sequence). This CDR3 contains 14 residues. Trimming pared 5 bases from V and 3 bases from J, leaving 14 bases between. DNA for the CDR3: TGCAGTGCTGATCACGGGAGATACTACAATGAGCAGTTCTTC. This translates into CSADHGRYYNEQFF.

V usage is TRBV20-1 and J usage is TRBJ1-2; TRBD1 is a possible D gene (5 bases). Germline V lookup: CDR1 DFQATT, CDR2 SNEGSKA (reference sequence). The CDR3 totals 13 residues. The V gene lost 5 bases and the J gene lost 6 bases, with 16 bases spanning the gap. In nucleotides, the CDR3 is TGCAGTGCTCCCCCTGGGGGGTACGATGGCTACACCTTC. Translating it yields CSAPPGGYDGYTF.